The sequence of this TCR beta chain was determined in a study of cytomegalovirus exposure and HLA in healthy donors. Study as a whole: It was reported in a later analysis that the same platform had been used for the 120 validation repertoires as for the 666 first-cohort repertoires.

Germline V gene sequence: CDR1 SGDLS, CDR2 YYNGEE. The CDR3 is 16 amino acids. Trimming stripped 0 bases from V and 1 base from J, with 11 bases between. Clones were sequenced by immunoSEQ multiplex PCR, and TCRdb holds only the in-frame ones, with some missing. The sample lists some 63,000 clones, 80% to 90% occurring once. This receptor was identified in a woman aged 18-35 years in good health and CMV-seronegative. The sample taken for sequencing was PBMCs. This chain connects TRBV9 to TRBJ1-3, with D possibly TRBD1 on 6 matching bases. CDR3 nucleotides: TGTGCCAGCAGCGTAGCGGACAGCCTGTCTGGAAACACCATATATTTT. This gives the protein CASSVADSLSGNTIYF.